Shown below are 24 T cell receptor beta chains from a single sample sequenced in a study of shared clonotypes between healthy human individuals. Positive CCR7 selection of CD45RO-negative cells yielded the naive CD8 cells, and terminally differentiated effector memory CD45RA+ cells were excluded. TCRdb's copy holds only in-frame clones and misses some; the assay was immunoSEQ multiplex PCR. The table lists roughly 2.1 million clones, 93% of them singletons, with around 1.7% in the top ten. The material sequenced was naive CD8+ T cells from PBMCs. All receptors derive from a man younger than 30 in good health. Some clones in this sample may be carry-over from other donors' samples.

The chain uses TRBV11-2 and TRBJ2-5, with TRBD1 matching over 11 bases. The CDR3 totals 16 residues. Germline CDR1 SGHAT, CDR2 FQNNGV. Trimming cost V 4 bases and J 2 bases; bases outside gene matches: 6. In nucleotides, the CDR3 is TGTGCCAGCAGCTCCCGGGACAGGGGGGATCAAGAGACCCAGTACTTC. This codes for CASSSRDRGDQETQYF.

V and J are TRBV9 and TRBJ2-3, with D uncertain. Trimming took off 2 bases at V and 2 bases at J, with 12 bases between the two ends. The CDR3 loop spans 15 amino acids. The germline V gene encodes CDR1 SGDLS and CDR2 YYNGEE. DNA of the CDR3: TGTGCCAGCAGCGTTACCGGGCCCCCCACAGATACGCAGTATTTT. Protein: CASSVTGPPTDTQYF.

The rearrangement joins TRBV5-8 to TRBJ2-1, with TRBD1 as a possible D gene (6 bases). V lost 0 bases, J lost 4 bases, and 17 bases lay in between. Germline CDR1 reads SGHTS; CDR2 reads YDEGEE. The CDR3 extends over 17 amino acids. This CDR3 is CASSLGGFRTVYNEQFF. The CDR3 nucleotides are TGTGCCAGCAGCTTGGGGGGGTTTAGGACAGTATACAATGAGCAGTTCTTC.

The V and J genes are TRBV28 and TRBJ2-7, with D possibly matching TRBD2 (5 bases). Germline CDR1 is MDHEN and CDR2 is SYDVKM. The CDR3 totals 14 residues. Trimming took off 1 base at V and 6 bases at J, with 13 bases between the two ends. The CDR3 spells CASSLLASIGEQYF. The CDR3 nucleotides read TGTGCCAGCAGTTTATTAGCTAGCATCGGCGAGCAGTACTTC.

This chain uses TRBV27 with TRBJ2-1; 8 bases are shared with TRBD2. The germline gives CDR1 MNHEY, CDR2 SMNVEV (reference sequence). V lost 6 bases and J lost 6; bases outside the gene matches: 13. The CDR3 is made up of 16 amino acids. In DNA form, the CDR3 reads TGTGCCAGCAGGAGAGAGAGCGGGAGCGGGTTCAATGAGCAGTTCTTC. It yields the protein CASRRESGSGFNEQFF.

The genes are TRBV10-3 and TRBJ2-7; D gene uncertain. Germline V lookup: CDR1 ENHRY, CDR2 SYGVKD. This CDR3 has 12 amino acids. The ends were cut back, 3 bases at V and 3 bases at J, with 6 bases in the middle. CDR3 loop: CAISDSNYEQYF. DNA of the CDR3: TGTGCCATCAGTGACTCCAACTACGAGCAGTACTTC.

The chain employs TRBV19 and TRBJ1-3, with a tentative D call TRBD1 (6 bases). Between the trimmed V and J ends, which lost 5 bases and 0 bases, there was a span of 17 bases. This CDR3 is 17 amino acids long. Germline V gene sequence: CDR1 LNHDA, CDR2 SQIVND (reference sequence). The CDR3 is CASSHPHRGFSGNTIYF. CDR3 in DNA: TGTGCCAGTAGTCATCCCCATAGGGGGTTCTCTGGAAACACCATATATTTT.

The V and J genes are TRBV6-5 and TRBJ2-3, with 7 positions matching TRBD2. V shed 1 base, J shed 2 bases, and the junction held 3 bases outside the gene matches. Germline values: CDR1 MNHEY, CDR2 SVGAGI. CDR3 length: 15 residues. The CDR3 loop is CASSYWGGYTDTQYF. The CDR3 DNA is TGTGCCAGCAGTTACTGGGGGGGGTACACAGATACGCAGTATTTT.

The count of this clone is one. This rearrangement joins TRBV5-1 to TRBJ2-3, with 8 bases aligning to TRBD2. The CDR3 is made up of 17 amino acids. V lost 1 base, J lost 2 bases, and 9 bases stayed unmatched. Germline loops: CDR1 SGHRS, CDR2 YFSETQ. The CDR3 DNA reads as TGCGCCAGCAGCTTGAATCGGGAGGGCCAGGTCACAGATACGCAGTATTTT. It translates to CASSLNREGQVTDTQYF.

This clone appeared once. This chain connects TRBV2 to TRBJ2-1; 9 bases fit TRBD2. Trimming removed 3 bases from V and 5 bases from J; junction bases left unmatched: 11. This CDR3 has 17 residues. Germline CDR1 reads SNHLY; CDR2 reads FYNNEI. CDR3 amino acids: CASSEVSSGTRDNEQFF. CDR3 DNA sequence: TGTGCCAGCAGTGAGGTTTCTAGCGGGACGAGAGACAATGAGCAGTTCTTC.

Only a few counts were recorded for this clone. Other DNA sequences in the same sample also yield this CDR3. The CDR3 coding sequence is TGTGCCAGTAGTATAGTTCCCCGAAATCAGCCCCAGCATTTT. Translated: CASSIVPRNQPQHF. The chain couples TRBV19 to TRBJ1-5; D gene unclear. Germline V CDR1 and CDR2: LNHDA, SQIVND (reference sequence). The ends were cut back, 1 base at V and 4 bases at J, with 8 bases in the middle. This CDR3 is 14 amino acids long.

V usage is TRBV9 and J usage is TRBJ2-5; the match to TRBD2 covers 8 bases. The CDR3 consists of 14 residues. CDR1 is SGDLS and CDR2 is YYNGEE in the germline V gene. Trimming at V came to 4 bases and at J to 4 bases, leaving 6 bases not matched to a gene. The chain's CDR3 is CASSTGLVGETQYF. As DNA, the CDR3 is TGTGCCAGCAGCACGGGACTAGTCGGAGAGACCCAGTACTTC.

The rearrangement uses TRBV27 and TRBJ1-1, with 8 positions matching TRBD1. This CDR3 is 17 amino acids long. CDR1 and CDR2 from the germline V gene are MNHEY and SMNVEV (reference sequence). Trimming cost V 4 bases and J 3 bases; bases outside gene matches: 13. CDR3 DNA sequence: TGTGCCAGCAGTTCCTTTACGACAGGGGCGGGGGACACTGAAGCTTTCTTT. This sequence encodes CASSSFTTGAGDTEAFF.

CDR3 coding DNA: TGTGCCAGCAGCGCCGGACAGGGTGAAGGAGCTTTCTTT. Encoded protein: CASSAGQGEGAFF. The chain employs TRBV7-9 and TRBJ1-1; 8 nucleotides agree with TRBD1. The length of the CDR3 is 13 residues. Germline V lookup: CDR1 SEHNR, CDR2 FQNEAQ (reference sequence). V was clipped by 5 bases and J by 10 bases; unmatched bases: 9. The full variable domain, rest sourced from reference TRBV7-9 and TRBJ1-1, is DTGVSQNPRHKITKRGQNVTFRCDPISEHNRLYWYRQTLGQGPEFLTYFQNEAQLEKSRLLSDRFSAERPKGSFSTLEIQRTEQGDSAMYLCASSAGQGEGAFFGQGTRLTVV.

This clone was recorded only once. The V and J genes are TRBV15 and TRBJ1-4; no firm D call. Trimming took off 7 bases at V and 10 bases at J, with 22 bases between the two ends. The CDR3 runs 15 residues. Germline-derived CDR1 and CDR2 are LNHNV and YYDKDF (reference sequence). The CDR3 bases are TGTGCCACCACCAATCCGTCAGCCTCGTGGGGAAAACTGTTTTTT. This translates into CATTNPSASWGKLFF.

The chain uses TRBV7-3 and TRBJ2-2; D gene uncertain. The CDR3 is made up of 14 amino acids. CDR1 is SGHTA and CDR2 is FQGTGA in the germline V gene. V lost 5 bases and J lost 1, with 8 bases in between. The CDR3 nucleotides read TGTGCCAGCAGCCACTCCTTGAACACCGGGGAGCTGTTTTTT. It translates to CASSHSLNTGELFF.

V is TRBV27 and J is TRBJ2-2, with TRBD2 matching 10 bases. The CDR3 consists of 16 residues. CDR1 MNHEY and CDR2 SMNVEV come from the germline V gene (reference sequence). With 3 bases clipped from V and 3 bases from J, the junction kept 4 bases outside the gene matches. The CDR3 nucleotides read TGTGCCAGCAGTTTTAGAGCGGGAGGGGACACCGGGGAGCTGTTTTTT. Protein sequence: CASSFRAGGDTGELFF.

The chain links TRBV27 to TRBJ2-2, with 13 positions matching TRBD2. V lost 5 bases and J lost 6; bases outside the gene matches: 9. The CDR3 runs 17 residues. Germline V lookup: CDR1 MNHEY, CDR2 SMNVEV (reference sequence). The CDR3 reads CASSPALAGGPSGELFF. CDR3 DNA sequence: TGTGCCAGCAGTCCCGCACTAGCGGGAGGGCCTTCCGGGGAGCTGTTTTTT.

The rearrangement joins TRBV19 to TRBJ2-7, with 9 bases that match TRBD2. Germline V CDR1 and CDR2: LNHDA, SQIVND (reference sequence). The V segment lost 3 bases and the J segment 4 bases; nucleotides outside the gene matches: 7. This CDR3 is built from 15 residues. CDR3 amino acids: CASSMRASGTYEQYF. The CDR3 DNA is TGTGCCAGTAGTATGAGGGCTAGCGGGACGTACGAGCAGTACTTC.

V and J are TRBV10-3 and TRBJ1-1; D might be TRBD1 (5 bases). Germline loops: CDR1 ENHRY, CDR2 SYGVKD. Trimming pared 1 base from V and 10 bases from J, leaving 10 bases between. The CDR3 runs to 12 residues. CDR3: CAISEFGQGAFF. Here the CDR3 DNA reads TGTGCCATCAGTGAGTTTGGGCAGGGAGCTTTCTTT.

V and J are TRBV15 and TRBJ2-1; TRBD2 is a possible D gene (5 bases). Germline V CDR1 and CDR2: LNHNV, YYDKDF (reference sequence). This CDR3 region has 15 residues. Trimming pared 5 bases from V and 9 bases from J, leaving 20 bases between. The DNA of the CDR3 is TGTGCCACCAGCGACCGGGATAAGGGTATGGCTGAGCAGTTCTTC. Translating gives CATSDRDKGMAEQFF.

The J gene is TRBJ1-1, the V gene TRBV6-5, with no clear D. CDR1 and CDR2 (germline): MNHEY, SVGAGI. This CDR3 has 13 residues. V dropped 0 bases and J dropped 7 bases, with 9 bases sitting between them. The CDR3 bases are TGTGCCAGCAGTTACTCGAATAAGGATGAAGCTTTCTTT. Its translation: CASSYSNKDEAFF.

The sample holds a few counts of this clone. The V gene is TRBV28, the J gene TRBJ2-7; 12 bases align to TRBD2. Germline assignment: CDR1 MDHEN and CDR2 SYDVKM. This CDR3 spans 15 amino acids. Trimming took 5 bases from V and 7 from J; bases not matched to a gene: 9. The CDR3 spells CASSDGLAGLLEQYF. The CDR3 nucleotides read TGTGCCAGCAGTGACGGACTAGCGGGATTGTTAGAGCAGTACTTC.

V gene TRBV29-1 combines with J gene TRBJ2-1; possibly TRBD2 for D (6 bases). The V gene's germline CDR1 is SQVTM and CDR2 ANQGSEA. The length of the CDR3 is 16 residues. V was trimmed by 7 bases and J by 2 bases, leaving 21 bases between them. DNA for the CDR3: TGCAGCGCTCTGGGGGAGGACTATCCAACCTACAATGAGCAGTTCTTC. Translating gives CSALGEDYPTYNEQFF.